This T cell receptor (beta chain) is drawn from a study of beta chain bispecific antibodies for T cell cancers (dated by TCRdb to the early 2020s). For context, the study as a whole: Healthy donor T cells were cocultured with T cell leukemia lines and bispecific antibodies, then TRBV sequencing of surviving cells measured the depletion of each TRBV family. Surface TRBV12 (TRBV12-3) was expressed on Jurkat cells, and surface TRBV5-5 was expressed on HPB-ALL cells. Broader findings and caveats from the paper: Every sequenced sample contained a mix of leukemia cell line cells and normal T cells, and most targeted TRBV signal came from the leukemia cells rather than from the normal T cells. The TRBV-directed bispecific antibodies appeared to leave every TRBV family member untouched except the targeted genes and the closely related ones. Relative to anti-CD19, anti-TRBV12 exposure cut the share of total TRBV signal from TRBV12-3 by around 99%, while TRBV12-4 dropped by about 40%, which was not significant. Cross-reactivity of the anti-TRBV5-5 antibody with TRBV5-6 was attributed to high sequence similarity between the two genes.

Unique molecular identifier barcodes were incorporated into the libraries and were used for clonotype quantification. Qiagen AllPrep DNA/RNA Micro kits were used to isolate total RNA, and an Agilent TapeStation was used to check RNA quality. TCR beta libraries were constructed by 5' RACE, in which cDNA synthesis was followed by two PCR steps with TCR beta constant-region gene-specific primers. Sequencing of the TCR beta libraries was done on an Illumina MiSeq platform. The authors processed their data as follows. MIGEC, MiXCR and VDJtools were used for read processing. The frequency of each clonotype was calculated as the fraction of all unique molecular identifiers in the sample that belonged to that clonotype. Nonfunctional TRBV genes classified in IMGT as pseudogenes or open reading frames, for example TRBV1, TRBV12-1 and TRBV21, were left out. TCRdb trimmed public reads at Q25 via fastp, called clones via MiXCR and kept in-frame beta chains. Every CDR3 protein is listed once, alongside the most common genes and DNA of its rows. The V and J calls here are based on TCRdb, not the publication. The sample table contains tens of thousands of distinct CDR3 sequences; only one count was recorded for just over 2% of them. 4.5% to 6.5% of the sample is in the top ten clones.

The sample holds many counts of this clonotype. It has no known antigen specificity. No qualities accompany the bases; no much larger clone lies one base away. Including cysteine and phenylalanine, the CDR3 has 13 amino acids. Only the CDR3 region is kept as DNA, spanning 39 bases read in frame from base 1. The germline V gene gives CDR1 as SGDLS and CDR2 as YYNGEE. V is cut back by 4 bases and J by 9 bases, with 7 bases in the junction unmatched. According to the study, the label for this sample's treatment or condition signals: alpha-V12: anti-TRBV12 scFv linked to anti-CD3 scFv. T cells were expanded from blood mononuclear cells with anti-CD3 antibody OKT3 or CD3/CD28 Dynabeads for approximately 3 days. For the anti-TRBV12 bispecific sample, Jurkat leukemia cells were cocultured with normal T cells, and the comparison was a control coculture using an anti-CD19 bispecific. The culture conditions for expanded T cells were RPMI 1640 plus 10% fetal bovine serum, recombinant human IL-2 (about 94 IU/ml) and IL-7 (approximately 5.4 ng/ml). Each coculture mixed about 50,000 target cells and about 50,000 normal T cells with bispecific antibody in 95 to 100 ul and was incubated at 37 degrees C for 15 to 20 hours. Every bispecific antibody was made of two single-chain variable fragments, expressed in a single-chain diabody format carrying a His tag. The effector T cells were obtained from healthy human donors, with peripheral blood mononuclear cells isolated from leukapheresis samples by Ficoll density gradient centrifugation.

Specimen: healthy donor T cells cultured with leukemia cells, collected from a culture containing a bispecific antibody targeting TCR Vbeta12. This clonotype was obtained from a human donor in good health. Some clones in this sample may be carry-over from other donors' samples. Rearrangement joined TRBV9 to TRBJ2-1; 7 bases in between match TRBD1. The CDR3 protein: CASSTLTGTEQFF. The nucleotides read TGTGCCAGCAGCACGTTGACAGGGACTGAGCAGTTCTTC.